The 28 T cell receptor beta chains in this list originate from one sample, sequenced in a study of T-cell reconstitution after alpha-beta-depleted transplantation in children listed by TCRdb under 2016. The method was PCR. Sequencing was carried out with an Illumina HiSeq 2500. TCR libraries were prepared with molecular barcoding, using unique molecular identifiers to normalize TCRbeta repertoire quantification. Through fastp at Q25 and MiXCR, TCRdb rebuilt clones from the public reads, retaining in-frame beta chains. CDR3 protein sequences are deduplicated, and each keeps its most common genes and DNA. The table for this sample lists around 300,000 distinct CDR3 sequences; over 20% of them were counted only once. The leading ten clones occupy roughly 9.7% of the sample. Interpreted using the paper, the treatment or condition label stands for: allogeneic hematopoietic cell transplantation with graft depleted of TCRalphabeta T cells and CD19 B cells.

The sample in question was PBMCs, mostly from graft donor cells, obtained 180 days after TCRalphabeta/CD19-depleted stem cell transplant. All receptors come from a male patient between 10 and 17 years old who had a stem cell transplant for acute lymphoblastic leukemia, so the T cells may come from the graft donor.

This clonotype came up a few times. The chain combines TRBV20-1 with TRBJ2-1; D is uncertain. CDR1 is DFQATT, CDR2 SNEGSKA, per germline (reference sequence). This CDR3 has 14 residues. The V and J ends lost 5 bases and 8 bases respectively, with 19 bases between them. DNA for the CDR3: TGCAGTGCTCGTGTATTTCATTCTAGGGATGAGCAGTTCTTC. It codes for CSARVFHSRDEQFF.

The rearrangement links TRBV7-7 to TRBJ2-2, with TRBD2 matching over 8 bases. This CDR3 comprises 15 residues. J gave up 7 bases and V 5 bases, and 9 bases lay outside the gene matches. Per germline, CDR1 SSHAT and CDR2 FNYEAQ (reference sequence). CDR3 sequence reads: CASSPRTSIGGELFF. In nucleotides, the CDR3 is TGTGCCAGCAGCCCCAGGACTAGCATCGGCGGGGAGCTGTTTTTT.

This clonotype was counted only a few times. The gene calls are TRBV5-1 and TRBJ2-7, with 7 bases identical to TRBD2. J was trimmed by 0 bases and V by 4 bases; bases with no gene match: 13. Germline lookup yields CDR1 SGHRS and CDR2 YFSETQ. The CDR3 has 17 amino acids. The CDR3 region is CASSKGLEGPISYEQYF. The CDR3, as DNA: TGCGCCAGCAGCAAAGGACTAGAGGGGCCCATCTCCTACGAGCAGTACTTC.

This clonotype showed up many times. This chain links TRBV5-1 with TRBJ2-1; D call uncertain. The CDR3 sequence is 14 residues long. The V gene lost 2 bases and the J gene lost 7 bases, with 13 bases spanning the gap. Germline CDR1 is SGHRS and CDR2 is YFSETQ. The CDR3 reads CASSFAAGSNEQFF. CDR3 DNA: TGCGCCAGCAGCTTCGCTGCCGGGTCGAATGAGCAGTTCTTC.

This clonotype was picked up a small number of times. The DNA of the CDR3 is TGTGCCAGCTCGGAAGGGGGGATGCTCGGCTACACCTTC. It translates to CASSEGGMLGYTF. The chain recombines TRBV18 with TRBJ1-2; D is perhaps TRBD1 (6 bases). Trimming pared 6 bases from V and 8 bases from J, leaving 16 bases between. This CDR3 is built from 13 residues. Germline-derived CDR1 and CDR2 are KGHSH and LQKENI. Full variable domain (outside the CDR3, taken from reference TRBV18 and TRBJ1-2): NAGVMQNPRHLVRRRGQEARLRCSPMKGHSHVYWYRQLPEEGLKFMVYLQKENIIDESGMPKERFSAEFPKEGPSILRIQQVVRGDSAAYFCASSEGGMLGYTFGSGTRLTVV.

The chain has TRBV5-1 and TRBJ1-2; TRBD1 aligns across 9 bases. J was trimmed by 8 bases and V by 1 base; bases with no gene match: 9. CDR3 length equals 15 residues. Germline CDR1 reads SGHRS; CDR2 reads YFSETQ. As DNA, the CDR3 is TGCGCCAGCAGCTTGATGGGACAGGGAGTTAGAGGCTACACCTTC. It translates to CASSLMGQGVRGYTF. The variable domain in full, completed from reference TRBV5-1 and TRBJ1-2, reads KAGVTQTPRYLIKTRGQQVTLSCSPISGHRSVSWYQQTPGQGLQFLFEYFSETQRNKGNFPGRFSGRQFSNSRSEMNVSTLELGDSALYLCASSLMGQGVRGYTFGSGTRLTVV.

The V and J genes are TRBV7-2 and TRBJ2-3, with a weak D call TRBD2 (6 bases). Trimming removed 3 bases from V and 2 bases from J, with 18 bases in between. The CDR3 is made up of 17 amino acids. CDR1 and CDR2 from the germline V gene are SGHTA and FQGNSA. This chain's CDR3 is CASSFWGSRRDTDTQYF. The CDR3 DNA reads as TGTGCCAGCAGCTTTTGGGGGAGCCGGCGGGACACAGATACGCAGTATTTT. The complete variable domain, with remaining parts taken from reference TRBV7-2 and TRBJ2-3, reads GAGVSQSPSNKVTEKGKDVELRCDPISGHTALYWYRQSLGQGLEFLIYFQGNSAPDKSGLPSDRFSAERTGGSVSTLTIQRTQQEDSAVYLCASSFWGSRRDTDTQYFGPGTRLTVL.

CDR3 DNA: TGTGCCAGCAGCCGACCGCGGGGAGCAACTAATGAAAAACTGTTTTTT. Protein: CASSRPRGATNEKLFF. The V and J genes are TRBV4-2 and TRBJ1-4; D is uncertain. V lost 4 bases to trimming and J lost 0 bases, with 12 bases between them. This CDR3 comprises 16 residues. Germline loops: CDR1 LGHNA, CDR2 YNFKEQ.

The V call is TRBV20-1, the J call TRBJ2-2; either TRBD1 or TRBD2 may supply D (7 bases each). Deletions cut 6 bases from V and 5 bases from J, with 19 bases between. Looked up from germline, CDR1 is DFQATT and CDR2 is SNEGSKA (reference sequence). The CDR3 is 15 amino acids. This chain's CDR3 is CSAPTVRGGTGELFF. In nucleotides, the CDR3 is TGCAGTGCCCCTACCGTCAGGGGGGGGACCGGGGAGCTGTTTTTT.

This clonotype was detected only a few times. J is TRBJ2-2 and V is TRBV24-1; the D gene is possibly TRBD2 (6 bases). CDR1 and CDR2 (germline): KGHDR, SFDVKD. The CDR3 runs 13 residues. Deletions cut 9 bases from V and 3 bases from J, with 10 bases between. CDR3: CATGTHDTGELFF. The DNA for the CDR3 is TGTGCCACCGGGACTCACGACACCGGGGAGCTGTTTTTT.

This clonotype was observed a handful of times. The rearrangement links TRBV11-2 to TRBJ2-1; the D is unclear. Deletions cut 0 bases from V and 9 bases from J, with 12 bases between. Per the germline V gene, CDR1 is SGHAT and CDR2 is FQNNGV. This CDR3 is built from 14 residues. The DNA of the CDR3 is TGTGCCAGCAGCTTAGATGGGCCGCCCGCTGAGCAGTTCTTC. This translates into CASSLDGPPAEQFF.

The chain is built from TRBV2 and TRBJ1-2; no firm D call. Per the germline V gene, CDR1 is SNHLY and CDR2 is FYNNEI. Trimming cost V 4 bases and J 4 bases, with 13 bases left between them. The CDR3 totals 14 residues. This chain's CDR3 is CASSVRYFSYGYTF. CDR3 coding DNA: TGTGCCAGCAGTGTCCGGTATTTTAGCTATGGCTACACCTTC.

The rearrangement links TRBV7-2 to TRBJ2-1; D not resolved. Germline V gives CDR1 SGHTA, CDR2 FQGNSA. V shed 1 base and J shed 0 bases, with 10 bases lying between them. This CDR3 is 16 amino acids long. DNA for the CDR3: TGTGCCAGCAGCTTAGGAGGCCCGAGCTCCTACAATGAGCAGTTCTTC. It specifies CASSLGGPSSYNEQFF. Combining the CDR3 with reference TRBV7-2 and TRBJ2-1 gives the whole variable domain GAGVSQSPSNKVTEKGKDVELRCDPISGHTALYWYRQSLGQGLEFLIYFQGNSAPDKSGLPSDRFSAERTGGSVSTLTIQRTQQEDSAVYLCASSLGGPSSYNEQFFGPGTRLTVL.

This clonotype has a handful of counts. The chain has TRBV20-1 and TRBJ2-7; maybe TRBD2 (7 bases). Trimming shortened V by 5 bases and J by 3 bases, and 11 bases separated the two germline ends. Germline V CDR1 and CDR2: DFQATT, SNEGSKA (reference sequence). This CDR3 region has 12 residues. The CDR3 DNA sequence: TGCAGTGCTGGGGGAGGGGGCTACGAGCAGTACTTC. Translating it yields CSAGGGGYEQYF.

This clonotype was seen at least ten times. This chain uses TRBV20-1 with TRBJ2-1, with 15 bases matching TRBD2. The CDR3 is made up of 16 amino acids. V lost 4 bases and J lost 13; bases outside the gene matches: 14. The germline V gene has CDR1 DFQATT and CDR2 SNEGSKA (reference sequence). Here the CDR3 reads CSAKPTVGLAGGPQFF. CDR3 nucleotide sequence: TGCAGTGCTAAACCAACGGTAGGACTAGCGGGAGGGCCTCAGTTCTTC.

V gene TRBV20-1 combines with J gene TRBJ1-4; 10 bases are shared with TRBD1. Germline CDR1 reads DFQATT; CDR2 reads SNEGSKA (reference sequence). The CDR3 sequence is 13 residues long. Unmatched junction bases numbered 3, after V lost 6 bases and J lost 5 bases. The CDR3 reads CSAPDRGNEKLFF. The DNA of the CDR3 is TGCAGTGCCCCGGACAGGGGGAATGAAAAACTGTTTTTT.

The chain combines TRBV5-1 with TRBJ2-5; 8 positions match TRBD1. Germline CDR1 reads SGHRS; CDR2 reads YFSETQ. This CDR3 has 16 amino acids. J was trimmed by 5 bases and V by 2 bases; bases with no gene match: 11. This chain's CDR3 is CASSFSGPGGGETQYF. CDR3 sequence (DNA): TGCGCCAGCAGCTTTTCAGGGCCAGGGGGCGGCGAGACCCAGTACTTC.

This chain joins TRBV5-1 and TRBJ2-3; TRBD1 or TRBD2 may be the D gene (5 bases each). The CDR3 has 15 residues. V lost 0 bases and J 5 bases, leaving 13 bases between the germline ends. Germline loops: CDR1 SGHRS, CDR2 YFSETQ. The DNA of the CDR3 is TGCGCCAGCAGCTTGGCATCTGGGGGAATAGATACGCAGTATTTT. Translating gives CASSLASGGIDTQYF.

This clonotype was seen more than once but under ten times. The chain links TRBV2 to TRBJ1-6; D is unclear. V was shortened by 6 bases and J by 10 bases, with 10 bases between the two germline ends. Germline V lookup: CDR1 SNHLY, CDR2 FYNNEI. This CDR3 comprises 12 residues. Here the CDR3 reads CASSPTRSPLHF. The CDR3 coding sequence is TGTGCCAGCAGCCCAACTAGGTCACCCCTCCACTTT.

This CDR3 is CASSPLGGNYEQYF. CDR3 bases: TGTGCCAGCAGCCCTTTGGGAGGGAACTACGAGCAGTACTTC. The rearrangement uses TRBV6-1 and TRBJ2-7; 7 nucleotides align to TRBD2. Per germline, CDR1 MNHNS and CDR2 SASEGT. The V gene end was trimmed by 6 bases and the J gene end by 3 bases; junction bases not matched to a gene: 8. The CDR3 contains 14 residues.

This clonotype was detected many times. This chain joins TRBV5-1 and TRBJ2-7; possibly TRBD2 for D (6 bases). The CDR3 length is 16 residues. The V gene lost 5 bases and the J gene lost 0 bases, with 18 bases spanning the gap. CDR1 is SGHRS, CDR2 YFSETQ, per germline. The CDR3 reads CASSYSSARSSYEQYF. CDR3 nucleotides: TGCGCCAGCAGTTACTCTAGCGCCCGGAGCTCCTACGAGCAGTACTTC.

This clonotype has more than one count but fewer than ten. V gene TRBV9 combines with J gene TRBJ2-7; 8 bases are shared with TRBD2. The CDR3 length is 17 residues. The ends lost 2 bases at V and 0 bases at J; junction bases unmatched: 10. Germline CDR1 SGDLS, CDR2 YYNGEE. CDR3 sequence (DNA): TGTGCCAGCAGCGTCCAAAGCGGGAGCGCACTCTCCTACGAGCAGTACTTC. It specifies CASSVQSGSALSYEQYF.

This chain joins TRBV18 and TRBJ2-1, with TRBD2 matching over 11 bases. The V gene end was trimmed by 5 bases and the J gene end by 7 bases; junction bases not matched to a gene: 19. CDR3 size: 19 residues. Germline-derived CDR1 and CDR2 are KGHSH and LQKENI. The CDR3 is CASSATGLAVTRQKNEQFF. CDR3 coding DNA: TGTGCCAGCTCAGCCACGGGACTAGCGGTCACGAGACAGAAAAATGAGCAGTTCTTC.

V gene TRBV25-1 combines with J gene TRBJ2-3, with TRBD1 identical over 9 bases. Trimming removed 1 base from V and 4 bases from J; junction bases left unmatched: 15. Per the germline V gene, CDR1 is MGHDK and CDR2 is SYGVNS. The CDR3 length is 19 residues. The CDR3 DNA follows: TGTGCCAGCAGTGAATCCCCCTGGGGACAGGGTGGAACGGCAGATACGCAGTATTTT. It codes for CASSESPWGQGGTADTQYF.

The chain links TRBV9 to TRBJ2-7; possible D gene TRBD2, 6 bases. The CDR3 extends over 15 amino acids. CDR1 SGDLS and CDR2 YYNGEE come from the germline V gene. V dropped 3 bases and J dropped 2 bases, with 15 bases sitting between them. The CDR3 loop reads CASSASGAVPYEQYF. Written as DNA, the CDR3 is TGTGCCAGCAGCGCGTCGGGAGCAGTCCCCTACGAGCAGTACTTC.

The chain recombines TRBV28 with TRBJ2-7, with D maybe TRBD2 (5 bases). Germline V CDR1 and CDR2: MDHEN, SYDVKM. The V end lost 5 bases, the J end lost 6 bases, and 17 bases lay between the germline ends. This CDR3 has 14 amino acids. The CDR3 is CASSGSRASREQYF. CDR3 coding DNA: TGTGCCAGCAGTGGGAGCCGGGCATCTCGCGAGCAGTACTTC.

This clonotype was observed a few times. The chain is built from TRBV2 and TRBJ2-7; D is unclear. The CDR3 totals 10 residues. With 5 bases removed from V and 2 bases from J, the gap between germline ends came to 1 base. Germline CDR1 and CDR2: SNHLY and FYNNEI. The CDR3 coding sequence is TGTGCCAGCAGTACCTACGAGCAGTACTTC. Translation gives CASSTYEQYF.

This clonotype has more than one count but fewer than ten. This chain joins TRBV27 and TRBJ2-7, with 7 bases matching TRBD1. The length of the CDR3 is 14 residues. Germline V gives CDR1 MNHEY, CDR2 SMNVEV (reference sequence). V dropped 2 bases and J dropped 5; count of bases not matched to a gene: 6. CDR3 sequence: CASSLSGQEHEQYF. DNA of the CDR3: TGTGCCAGCAGTTTAAGTGGACAGGAACACGAGCAGTACTTC.